The following is a T cell receptor (beta chain) sequence with its context. Its target antigen remains unknown. No much larger clone exists at a distance of one base, and base qualities are not known. The CDR3 holds 16 amino acids from the cysteine to the phenylalanine. Just the 48-base CDR3 DNA is kept, in frame starting at base 1. Sequences KGHSH (CDR1) and LQKENI (CDR2) are obtained from the germline V gene. The trim is 2 bases for V and 2 bases for J, with a gap of 16 bases between the germline ends. The donors belonged to the validation cohort of over a hundred subjects, which was separate from the approximately 680-subject first cohort. The library was generated by the immunoSEQ multiplex PCR assay. From the authors' description of their analysis: A statistical classification framework was built for diagnosing cytomegalovirus status from the catalog of TCR beta chain sequences. The immuneACCESS repertoire file appears here via TCRdb, limited to in-frame rearrangements. These files lack a portion of the clones; in checked studies, under half of the deficit traces to unresolved V genes, and the cause of the others is not known. The DNA gave D and trimming, while V, J and clone size come from that table. The sample table records some 210,000 clones; around nine tenths of these occur just once. About 2% of the sample is in the top ten clones.

This specimen comes from a study of cytomegalovirus exposure and HLA in healthy donors (dated by TCRdb to about 2017). Study-level background: A later analysis indicated that the 90 to 150 validation repertoires were generated on the platform also employed for the approximately 700 repertoires of the first cohort. To predict cytomegalovirus infection status, the study brought together high-throughput TCR immunosequencing, statistical association of individual TCRs with disease status, and machine learning. The aim of the study was to test whether cataloging public T cell receptors could identify signatures of past pathogen exposure. Besides the first cohort of approximately 710 subjects, a separate validation cohort made up of over a hundred different subjects was used. Results the study describes overall, beyond this receptor: Most TCR sequences were observed very rarely across donors, whereas some public TCRs were present in many individuals. It was suggested by the authors that the approach could potentially be generalized to other disease states and immunological phenotypes. In a later analysis, TCRs clustered in the first cohort were found to also tend to co-occur in the roughly 130 validation repertoires, with 90% to 95% of cluster scores above 0. All 130 or so repertoires were used to score co-occurrence in the validation cohort in a later analysis, because that analysis had no HLA typing for the cohort. In vitro tests confirmed that three of the cytomegalovirus-associated TCR beta chains recognize cytomegalovirus antigens. The study listed 150 to 200 TCR beta chains as associated with cytomegalovirus. The classifier was reported to diagnose cytomegalovirus status with high specificity and sensitivity in both the original and validation cohorts.

The specimen was PBMCs. The rearranged chain carries TRBV18 and TRBJ2-7; TRBD2 could be the D gene, as 6 bases match. This receptor was taken from a woman younger than 30 in good health and CMV-seropositive. The CDR3: CASSPKGTQGTYEQYF. Read as DNA, the sequence is TGTGCCAGCTCACCAAAGGGGACTCAGGGAACCTACGAGCAGTACTTC.